Listed here is a single T cell receptor (beta chain). The sample is drawn from a study of technical replicates of blood from a handful of donors. Generated by immunoSEQ multiplex PCR, the TCRdb table keeps only in-frame clones and is missing some. The profile covers about 82,000 clones, with roughly 93% appearing a single time and approximately 0.41% taken by the ten largest. Germline assignment: CDR1 MRHNA and CDR2 SNTAGT. This CDR3 comprises 17 residues. The trim removed 5 bases at V and 0 bases at J, leaving 12 bases unmatched. The TCR originated in a human donor in good health. This chain uses TRBV6-4 with TRBJ1-1; 7 bases are shared with TRBD1. The material sequenced was T cells isolated from PBMCs. CDR3 nucleotides: TGTGCCAGCAGTCGGACAGGTGGGATAGGCATGAACACTGAAGCTTTCTTT. Translating it yields CASSRTGGIGMNTEAFF.